This T cell receptor (beta chain) was captured in a study of shared clonotypes between healthy human individuals. At the level of the study: Donor ages ranged 18 to 49 years: a couple of women, three men.

TCRdb keeps only in-frame clones here, not all; method: immunoSEQ multiplex PCR. Of roughly 2,500,000 clones in the sample, under 95% were seen once. Study conclusions and caveats: It was the non-shared clonotypes that had lower generation probabilities than clonotypes shared by all four donors.

Trimming removed 0 bases from V and 4 bases from J, with 9 bases in between. The CDR3 has 15 residues. Germline loops: CDR1 KGHSH, CDR2 LQKENI. Each of the donors was a healthy adult who was HIV-negative and had not had a recent acute infection or vaccination. Researchers partitioned CD4+ cells into CD45RA+ naive and CD45RA-negative memory subsets. On this clone: Antigen: not known. This same CDR3 is encoded by further DNA sequences in the sample.

The sample taken for sequencing was naive CD4+ T cells from PBMCs. The subset is: CD45RA+ positively selected. The clonotype originates from a man aged 18 to 35 in good health. Some clones in this sample may be carry-over from other donors' samples. The genes are TRBV18 and TRBJ1-4; D might be TRBD1 (5 bases). CDR3 residues: CASSPPGRGNEKLFF. The DNA of the CDR3 is TGTGCCAGCTCACCACCCGGGAGGGGTAATGAAAAACTGTTTTTT.